One T cell receptor beta chain is described in this entry. The sample comes from a study of OX40 agonist ivuxolimab in advanced cancers. Study as a whole: It was ivuxolimab, an agonistic anti-OX40 (CD134) antibody, that patients were treated with. Partial responses occurred in three patients (one hepatocellular carcinoma, two cutaneous melanoma). The study enrolled dose-escalation patients with hepatocellular carcinoma, melanoma, renal cell or head and neck cancer.

People who had autoimmune disease history or systemic immunosuppression were excluded. The method was immunoSEQ multiplex PCR; TCRdb's version includes in-frame clones alone and lacks a portion of them. The table lists roughly 80,000 clones, approximately 86% of them singletons. The clonotype originates from an adult with an advanced solid tumor such as melanoma, head and neck, liver or kidney cancer. Sequencing was performed on CD4+ or CD8+ T cells sorted from blood, taken in a trial of the OX40 agonist ivuxolimab.

CDR3 in amino acids: CASSRDSTGDNEQFF. CDR3 DNA sequence: TGTGCCAGCAGCCGAGATTCCACAGGGGACAATGAGCAGTTCTTC. The genes are TRBV5-4 and TRBJ2-1; 7 bases are shared with TRBD1. Germline V lookup: CDR1 SGHNT, CDR2 YYREEE (reference sequence). The CDR3 is made up of 15 amino acids. J was trimmed by 5 bases and V by 4 bases; bases with no gene match: 9.